This T cell receptor (beta chain) was captured in a study of blood T cell repertoires in COVID-19. With V trimmed by 2 bases and J by 1 base, 6 bases remained unmatched. There are 16 residues in the CDR3. From germline, CDR1 is SGHVS and CDR2 FQNEAQ. The protocol was immunoSEQ multiplex PCR, while the TCRdb copy is restricted to in-frame clones and leaves out a portion. The sample lists 100,000 to 150,000 clones; about 94% were seen once. The J gene is TRBJ1-2, the V gene TRBV7-8, with 8 bases matching TRBD1. This TCR was recovered from a man in his forties or fifties with COVID-19, enrolled during active disease. Material for sequencing was peripheral blood. CDR3 bases: TGTGCCAGCAGCTTAAGGACAGGGACCTTTAACTATGGCTACACCTTC. It yields the protein CASSLRTGTFNYGYTF. The full variable domain, with the rest looked up from reference TRBV7-8 and TRBJ1-2, is GAGVSQSPRYKVAKRGQDVALRCDPISGHVSLFWYQQALGQGPEFLTYFQNEAQLDKSGLPSDRFFAERPEGSVSTLKIQRTQQEDSAVYLCASSLRTGTFNYGYTFGSGTRLTVV.